The 28 T cell receptor beta chains presented below share a single source sample, sequenced in a study of cytomegalovirus exposure and HLA in healthy donors. The PCR ran on 60 Vbeta and 13 Jbeta primers. Some clones are missing from TCRdb's copy, which holds only in-frame ones; the method was immunoSEQ multiplex PCR. The sample yields hundreds of thousands of clones, roughly 80% seen once. Material: PBMCs. These receptors all come from a man aged 25 to 40 in good health and CMV-seronegative.

This chain uses TRBV28 with TRBJ2-3; TRBD2 is a possible D gene (5 bases). The CDR3 is made up of 17 amino acids. The germline CDR1 and CDR2 sequences are MDHEN and SYDVKM. V shed 6 bases and J shed 0 bases, with 19 bases lying between them. CDR3 sequence reads: CASSSASSGISTDTQYF. CDR3 DNA sequence: TGTGCCAGCAGCTCCGCCTCTTCGGGAATTAGCACAGATACGCAGTATTTT.

This chain uses TRBV6-1 with TRBJ2-7; 11 bases fit TRBD2. V dropped 0 bases and J dropped 0; count of bases not matched to a gene: 10. Germline V gives CDR1 MNHNS, CDR2 SASEGT. The CDR3 runs to 19 residues. CDR3 coding DNA: TGTGCCAGCAGTGAAGCGCTGATAGCGGGGGGGCGGTCCTCCTACGAGCAGTACTTC. Its translation is CASSEALIAGGRSSYEQYF.

The V gene is TRBV5-6, the J gene TRBJ1-1; 9 positions match TRBD1. This CDR3 has 13 amino acids. Per the germline V gene, CDR1 is SGHDT and CDR2 is YYEEEE. The ends lost 4 bases at V and 7 bases at J; junction bases unmatched: 5. The CDR3 nucleotides read TGTGCCAGCAGCCTACAGGGGGCGGTTGAAGCTTTCTTT. As protein: CASSLQGAVEAFF.

The V call is TRBV2, the J call TRBJ1-5, with D perhaps matching TRBD1 (6 bases). In germline, CDR1 is SNHLY, CDR2 FYNNEI. There are 14 residues in the CDR3. The V end lost 2 bases, the J end lost 6 bases, and 11 bases lay between the germline ends. The CDR3 region has the DNA TGTGCCAGCAGTGAACAGGGGTCCCCTCAGCCCCAGCATTTT. It is translated as CASSEQGSPQPQHF.

This rearrangement joins TRBV5-8 to TRBJ2-1; D gene unclear. The length of the CDR3 is 11 residues. Germline CDR1 is SGHTS and CDR2 is YDEGEE. The ends were cut back, 2 bases at V and 9 bases at J, with 6 bases in the middle. CDR3 sequence: CASSFQVEQFF. In DNA, the CDR3 is TGTGCCAGCAGCTTTCAGGTTGAGCAGTTCTTC.

The chain is built from TRBV6-1 and TRBJ1-2; D is perhaps TRBD1 (5 bases). V was clipped by 8 bases and J by 7 bases, with 14 bases between them. The CDR3 covers 12 residues. Germline CDR1 and CDR2: MNHNS and SASEGT. CDR3 residues: CASGVRVGGYTF. DNA of the CDR3: TGTGCCAGCGGAGTCAGGGTTGGTGGCTACACCTTC.

J is TRBJ2-7 and V is TRBV5-1; perhaps TRBD2 as D (6 bases). Deletions cut 0 bases from V and 5 bases from J, with 18 bases between. Germline loops: CDR1 SGHRS, CDR2 YFSETQ. The CDR3 is 16 residues long. Here the CDR3 reads CASSLVGGVGPNEQYF. The CDR3 coding sequence is TGCGCCAGCAGCTTGGTAGGCGGGGTAGGGCCCAACGAGCAGTACTTC. Full variable domain (missing parts from reference TRBV5-1 and TRBJ2-7): KAGVTQTPRYLIKTRGQQVTLSCSPISGHRSVSWYQQTPGQGLQFLFEYFSETQRNKGNFPGRFSGRQFSNSRSEMNVSTLELGDSALYLCASSLVGGVGPNEQYFGPGTRLTVT.

This clone appeared once. This chain links TRBV2 with TRBJ2-2, with TRBD2 as a possible D gene (5 bases). The ends were cut back, 3 bases at V and 3 bases at J, with 11 bases in the middle. CDR1 and CDR2 (germline): SNHLY, FYNNEI. There are 15 residues in the CDR3. This CDR3 is CASSDSGWYTGELFF. Here the CDR3 DNA reads TGTGCCAGCAGTGACAGCGGATGGTACACCGGGGAGCTGTTTTTT.

The chain couples TRBV11-2 to TRBJ2-2; the D gene is possibly TRBD2 (6 bases). The CDR3 is 16 residues long. The germline V gene has CDR1 SGHAT and CDR2 FQNNGV. V shed 2 bases and J shed 1 base, with 11 bases lying between them. This CDR3 is CASSLFPGVNTGELFF. The CDR3 bases are TGTGCCAGCAGCTTATTTCCGGGGGTGAACACCGGGGAGCTGTTTTTT.

This chain uses TRBV7-2 with TRBJ2-1; unclear D gene. The CDR3 consists of 18 residues. V lost 3 bases and J 4 bases, leaving 22 bases between the germline ends. Germline V gene sequence: CDR1 SGHTA, CDR2 FQGNSA. The CDR3 DNA sequence: TGTGCCAGCAGCTTCTCTTTTGAAACAGTTGGTAATTACAATGAGCAGTTCTTC. Translation: CASSFSFETVGNYNEQFF.

This chain uses TRBV15 with TRBJ1-6; no reliable D call. CDR1 LNHNV and CDR2 YYDKDF come from the germline V gene (reference sequence). This CDR3 contains 13 residues. V lost 6 bases and J 8 bases, leaving 11 bases between the germline ends. The CDR3 DNA sequence: TGTGCCACCAGGGGCCGTCTCGATTCACCCCTCCACTTT. It is translated as CATRGRLDSPLHF.

This clone has only a few counts. The chain recombines TRBV5-1 with TRBJ2-5, with D tentatively TRBD1 (7 bases). Near its end, the DNA agrees better with TRBJ2-7, so the J call may be wrong. The CDR3 runs 17 residues. Germline V gives CDR1 SGHRS, CDR2 YFSETQ. The CDR3 region is CASSWGVGTAKAYEQYF. In DNA form, the CDR3 reads TGCGCCAGCAGCTGGGGGGTCGGGACAGCGAAAGCCTACGAGCAGTACTTC.

A few counts support this clone. The V gene is TRBV2, the J gene TRBJ1-5, with D tentatively TRBD1 (5 bases). The CDR3 extends over 15 amino acids. Germline-derived CDR1 and CDR2 are SNHLY and FYNNEI. V lost 6 bases and J lost 9, with 21 bases in between. This CDR3 is CASSAQPTVQGPQHF. CDR3 DNA: TGTGCCAGCAGCGCTCAACCGACAGTCCAAGGGCCCCAGCATTTT.

The CDR3 is CASSTEAGNQETQYF. CDR3 sequence (DNA): TGTGCCAGCAGCACAGAGGCAGGGAACCAAGAGACCCAGTACTTC. V and J are TRBV9 and TRBJ2-5; TRBD1 is a possible D gene (5 bases). V was cut by 4 bases and J by 0 bases, with 13 bases left in between. This CDR3 has 15 residues. The germline V gene encodes CDR1 SGDLS and CDR2 YYNGEE.

This chain connects TRBV29-1 to TRBJ2-5; D perhaps matches TRBD2 (6 bases). This CDR3 region has 10 residues. Trimming cost V 7 bases and J 4 bases, with 7 bases left between them. CDR1 is SQVTM and CDR2 is ANQGSEA in the germline V gene. CDR3 sequence: CSAGAETQYF. In nucleotides, the CDR3 is TGCAGCGCGGGAGCAGAGACCCAGTACTTC.

The V and J genes are TRBV6-4 and TRBJ2-3, with a weak D call TRBD2 (5 bases). The CDR3 is made up of 15 amino acids. V lost 0 bases to trimming and J lost 1 base, with 8 bases between them. Germline V gives CDR1 MRHNA, CDR2 SNTAGT. The CDR3 DNA reads as TGTGCCAGCAGTGACTCCAGTAGCGGCACAGATACGCAGTATTTT. Residues: CASSDSSSGTDTQYF.

The V call is TRBV15, the J call TRBJ2-3, with D possibly being TRBD1 (5 bases). Trimming pared 5 bases from V and 4 bases from J, leaving 19 bases between. The germline V gene encodes CDR1 LNHNV and CDR2 YYDKDF (reference sequence). This CDR3 region has 16 residues. CDR3 region: CATSPRVGVVPDTQYF. The CDR3 DNA follows: TGTGCCACCAGCCCCCGAGTAGGGGTTGTTCCAGATACGCAGTATTTT.

V gene TRBV5-1 combines with J gene TRBJ2-7; maybe TRBD1 (6 bases). The CDR3 totals 16 residues. V lost 4 bases and J 0 bases, leaving 17 bases between the germline ends. Germline assignment: CDR1 SGHRS and CDR2 YFSETQ. CDR3 nucleotides: TGCGCCAGCAGCCCCCCGACAGGACCCAGCTCCTACGAGCAGTACTTC. Translated: CASSPPTGPSSYEQYF.

This rearrangement joins TRBV10-3 to TRBJ2-5; D possibly corresponds to TRBD1 (6 bases). Germline V CDR1 and CDR2: ENHRY, SYGVKD. The CDR3 totals 13 residues. V was trimmed by 7 bases and J by 3 bases, leaving 12 bases between them. CDR3 DNA sequence: TGTGCCATCAAGTGGGGGCTAGAAGAGACCCAGTACTTC. It encodes CAIKWGLEETQYF.

The V gene is TRBV29-1, the J gene TRBJ1-1; D is unresolved. CDR1 SQVTM and CDR2 ANQGSEA come from the germline V gene. There are 13 residues in the CDR3. V was trimmed by 2 bases and J by 3 bases, leaving 10 bases between them. CDR3 protein: CSVERETYTEAFF. The CDR3 DNA is TGCAGCGTTGAACGGGAGACATACACTGAAGCTTTCTTT.

V and J are TRBV10-3 and TRBJ2-1; TRBD1 matches at 7 bases. This CDR3 region has 13 residues. After removal of 10 bases from V and 0 bases from J, the junction contained 3 bases not matched to a gene. Germline values: CDR1 ENHRY, CDR2 SYGVKD. CDR3: CATRDSSYNEQFF. The DNA of the CDR3 is TGTGCCACCCGGGACAGCTCCTACAATGAGCAGTTCTTC.

CDR3 residues: CASSLGTVNTGELFF. As DNA, the CDR3 is TGTGCCAGCAGTTTAGGGACAGTGAACACCGGGGAGCTGTTTTTT. V and J are TRBV28 and TRBJ2-2; 7 nucleotides match TRBD1. Germline CDR1 reads MDHEN; CDR2 reads SYDVKM. The V segment lost 2 bases and the J segment 1 base; nucleotides outside the gene matches: 1. There are 15 residues in the CDR3. The full variable domain, in which reference TRBV28 and TRBJ2-2 provide the parts outside the CDR3, is DVKVTQSSRYLVKRTGEKVFLECVQDMDHENMFWYRQDPGLGLRLIYFSYDVKMKEKGDIPEGYSVSREKKERFSLILESASTNQTSMYLCASSLGTVNTGELFFGEGSRLTVL.

CDR3 nucleotides: TGTGCCAGCAGTCCTGGGACAGGCAGACTAGAGACCCAGTACTTC. Translation gives CASSPGTGRLETQYF. The chain joins TRBV6-5 to TRBJ2-5, with 8 bases identical to TRBD1. The CDR3 loop spans 15 amino acids. V was clipped by 5 bases and J by 4 bases; unmatched bases: 9. From germline, CDR1 is MNHEY and CDR2 SVGAGI.

The J gene is TRBJ1-1, the V gene TRBV28; possible D gene TRBD1, 6 bases. Trimming stripped 5 bases from V and 1 base from J, with 11 bases between. CDR1 MDHEN and CDR2 SYDVKM come from the germline V gene. There are 14 residues in the CDR3. The CDR3 loop reads CASSQAGENTEAFF. In DNA form, the CDR3 reads TGTGCCAGCAGTCAGGCAGGGGAGAACACTGAAGCTTTCTTT.

This rearrangement joins TRBV6-1 to TRBJ2-3, with 9 bases aligning to TRBD1. V lost 0 bases to trimming and J lost 4 bases; unmatched junction nucleotides: 8. This CDR3 has 17 residues. In germline, CDR1 is MNHNS, CDR2 SASEGT. In DNA form, the CDR3 reads TGTGCCAGCAGTGAAGCGCTTCCGGGACAGGGACCAGATACGCAGTATTTT. Protein: CASSEALPGQGPDTQYF.

The chain is built from TRBV2 and TRBJ2-7; 8 bases line up with TRBD1. J gave up 0 bases and V 6 bases, and 4 bases lay outside the gene matches. The CDR3 loop spans 14 amino acids. Per germline, CDR1 SNHLY and CDR2 FYNNEI. The CDR3 DNA sequence: TGTGCCAGCAGCCCGGGACAGGTCTCCTACGAGCAGTACTTC. Translation: CASSPGQVSYEQYF.

The J gene is TRBJ2-2, the V gene TRBV7-2; tentatively, D is TRBD2 (6 bases). Looked up from germline, CDR1 is SGHTA and CDR2 is FQGNSA. The CDR3 has 14 residues. The ends were cut back, 5 bases at V and 5 bases at J, with 12 bases in the middle. CDR3 residues: CASSPSAGTGELFF. The CDR3 nucleotides are TGTGCCAGCAGCCCGTCAGCGGGTACCGGGGAGCTGTTTTTT.

The J gene is TRBJ2-1, the V gene TRBV5-1, with 7 positions matching TRBD1. CDR1 is SGHRS, CDR2 YFSETQ, per germline. The CDR3 runs to 14 residues. V lost 0 bases to trimming and J lost 7 bases; unmatched junction nucleotides: 4. CDR3 nucleotides: TGCGCCAGCAGCTTGGAGGGGGCGTCTAATGAGCAGTTCTTC. It is translated as CASSLEGASNEQFF.